One sample yielded the 15 T cell receptor beta chains listed below, sequenced in a study of T-cell reconstitution after alpha-beta-depleted transplantation in children. TCRbeta library construction was performed incorporating unique molecular identifiers. TCRdb independently ran MiXCR on the PCR reads; one entry per CDR3 protein. Of about 600,000 distinct CDR3 sequences listed, roughly 10% are singletons. Sequenced here: PBMCs from the stem cell graft donor, sampled from the stem cell graft. All receptors derive from a human donor who donated a stem cell graft to a child with acute myeloid leukemia.

This clonotype was counted between two and nine times. The chain is built from TRBV3-1 and TRBJ2-7; the D gene is possibly TRBD2 (5 bases). CDR1 and CDR2 (germline): LGHDT, YNNKEL (reference sequence). Trimming removed 3 bases from V and 6 bases from J, with 24 bases in between. This CDR3 has 17 amino acids. CDR3 DNA: TGTGCCAGCAGCCATGACCTCGGGTGGGCTAGCCGCGGCGAGCAGTACTTC. Amino acid sequence: CASSHDLGWASRGEQYF.

This clonotype was counted at least ten times. CDR3 sequence (DNA): TGTGCCAGCAGCCAGAAGACCGGGACTAGCGAGCAGTACTTC. Its translation is CASSQKTGTSEQYF. The V gene is TRBV4-2, the J gene TRBJ2-7; 8 bases match TRBD2. The V gene's germline CDR1 is LGHNA and CDR2 YNFKEQ. V gave up 3 bases and J gave up 6 bases; unmatched junction bases: 7. The length of the CDR3 is 14 residues.

At least ten counts were recorded for this clonotype. The chain carries TRBV5-1 and TRBJ2-1, with 7 bases identical to TRBD2. The germline gives CDR1 SGHRS, CDR2 YFSETQ. CDR3 length: 16 amino acids. V shed 3 bases and J 8 bases; nucleotides not matched to a gene: 14. The CDR3 DNA reads TGCGCCAGCAGCTCTCAAACCGGACTAGTGGGCTATGAGCAGTTCTTC. Translating it yields CASSSQTGLVGYEQFF.

This clonotype was seen only a few times. V and J are TRBV27 and TRBJ1-6, with D possibly TRBD1 on 6 matching bases. The CDR3 consists of 14 residues. The germline V gene has CDR1 MNHEY and CDR2 SMNVEV (reference sequence). The V gene lost 6 bases and the J gene lost 10 bases, with 16 bases spanning the gap. CDR3 DNA: TGTGCCAGCAGCCTCCGGGACAATTACTCACCCCTCCACTTT. This translates into CASSLRDNYSPLHF.

There are many counts of this clonotype. The chain has TRBV5-1 and TRBJ2-3; the match to TRBD2 covers 10 bases. The germline V gene encodes CDR1 SGHRS and CDR2 YFSETQ. Losses at the gene ends were 0 bases for V and 1 base for J; bases not matched to a gene: 2. The CDR3 totals 16 residues. CDR3 DNA: TGCGCCAGCAGCTTGGAACTAGCGGGACGCACAGATACGCAGTATTTT. Translation: CASSLELAGRTDTQYF.

The table lists this clonotype with a few counts. This chain uses TRBV6-1 with TRBJ1-1, with D perhaps TRBD1 (5 bases). V lost 6 bases, J lost 7 bases, and 21 bases lay in between. CDR1 MNHNS and CDR2 SASEGT come from the germline V gene. This CDR3 comprises 15 residues. This chain's CDR3 is CASSSLGQERGEAFF. CDR3 DNA sequence: TGTGCCAGCAGCTCCTTAGGCCAAGAGAGGGGTGAAGCTTTCTTT.

This clonotype showed up just a few times. The V call is TRBV7-9, the J call TRBJ2-7, with D maybe TRBD2 (5 bases). This CDR3 comprises 16 residues. Germline V gives CDR1 SEHNR, CDR2 FQNEAQ (reference sequence). Trimming took 5 bases from V and 6 from J, leaving 23 bases between them. This CDR3 reads CASSASGSGAAGEQYF. CDR3 bases: TGTGCCAGCAGCGCCTCTGGAAGCGGAGCCGCGGGCGAGCAGTACTTC.

This clonotype has only a few counts. J is TRBJ2-7 and V is TRBV10-3, with TRBD2 matching 7 bases. The J segment lost 4 bases and the V segment lost 0 bases, leaving 6 bases of the junction unmatched. The germline V gene has CDR1 ENHRY and CDR2 SYGVKD. The CDR3 contains 15 residues. The CDR3 here is CAISESAGVAYEQYF. For the CDR3, the DNA is TGTGCCATCAGTGAGTCTGCGGGAGTGGCGTACGAGCAGTACTTC.

This clonotype showed up just a few times. The chain uses TRBV5-5 and TRBJ2-7; tentatively, D is TRBD1 or TRBD2 (5 bases each). V was trimmed by 7 bases and J by 2 bases, leaving 10 bases between them. The CDR3 length is 12 residues. Germline CDR1 is SGHKS and CDR2 is YYEKEE (reference sequence). The CDR3 DNA follows: TGTGCCAGCGGGGGAACCCCCTACGAGCAGTACTTC. Its protein product is CASGGTPYEQYF.

The genes are TRBV29-1 and TRBJ2-5; TRBD2 matches at 11 bases. Germline V lookup: CDR1 SQVTM, CDR2 ANQGSEA. With 5 bases clipped from V and 2 bases from J, the junction kept 4 bases outside the gene matches. The CDR3 length is 14 residues. The CDR3 DNA sequence: TGCAGCGTTCTCCGACTAGCGGGGCAAGAGACCCAGTACTTC. It encodes CSVLRLAGQETQYF.

Points on this clonotype: A read error is possible here, since a much larger clone lies one base away. The chain employs TRBV11-2 and TRBJ2-5; D is perhaps TRBD2 (6 bases). Germline CDR1 is SGHAT and CDR2 is FQNNGV. The CDR3 contains 16 residues. The germline V and J ends were trimmed by 5 bases and 3 bases, with 19 bases remaining between them. The CDR3 spells CASSPGTGGMKETQYF. The CDR3 DNA reads as TGTGCCAGCAGCCCTGGGACTGGCGGGATGAAAGAGACCCAGTACTTC.

This clonotype has a count of ten or more. The genes are TRBV20-1 and TRBJ2-3, with a possible D match to TRBD2 (5 bases). V gave up 5 bases and J gave up 1 base, with 7 bases separating them. This CDR3 comprises 12 residues. Germline CDR1 is DFQATT and CDR2 is SNEGSKA (reference sequence). The CDR3 bases are TGCAGTGCTCCGAGGGGCACAGATACGCAGTATTTT. This gives the protein CSAPRGTDTQYF.

This chain uses TRBV5-6 with TRBJ2-1; TRBD2 matches at 9 bases. The CDR3 has 16 amino acids. The V gene end was trimmed by 7 bases and the J gene end by 8 bases; junction bases not matched to a gene: 16. Germline V lookup: CDR1 SGHDT, CDR2 YYEEEE. The CDR3 loop is CASRSIGGGEGYEQFF. CDR3 DNA: TGTGCCAGCCGTTCAATCGGCGGGGGGGAAGGCTATGAGCAGTTCTTC.

This clonotype appeared many times. The chain has TRBV20-1 and TRBJ2-1; TRBD2 matches at 8 bases. In germline, CDR1 is DFQATT, CDR2 SNEGSKA (reference sequence). V lost 0 bases to trimming and J lost 7 bases; unmatched junction nucleotides: 8. This CDR3 region has 15 residues. CDR3 protein: CSARDMASGLNEQFF. The CDR3 DNA reads as TGCAGTGCTAGAGATATGGCTAGCGGGCTAAATGAGCAGTTCTTC.

This clonotype was seen many times. The chain has TRBV5-1 and TRBJ2-3; no firm D call. V shed 0 bases and J shed 7 bases, with 12 bases lying between them. The CDR3 consists of 14 residues. Germline V gene data show CDR1 as SGHRS and CDR2 as YFSETQ. CDR3 nucleotides: TGCGCCAGCAGCTTGGCGGACGGCGGATATACGCAGTATTTT. This encodes CASSLADGGYTQYF.